One sample yielded the 18 T cell receptor beta chains listed below, sequenced in a study of T-cell reconstitution after alpha-beta-depleted transplantation in children. TCRbeta library construction was performed incorporating unique molecular identifiers. TCRdb re-derived calls from the PCR reads in MiXCR, one entry per CDR3 protein. The sample has 400,000 to 500,000 distinct CDR3 sequences, about a tenth seen once; the top ten hold about 5%. Here the sequenced sample was PBMCs from the stem cell graft donor, taken from the stem cell graft. The source of these receptors is a human donor who donated a stem cell graft to a child with acute myeloid leukemia.

This clonotype was seen only a few times. The rearrangement joins TRBV7-6 to TRBJ1-6; D is unresolved. Trimming pared 0 bases from V and 6 bases from J, leaving 6 bases between. Germline assignment: CDR1 SGHVS and CDR2 FNYEAQ. This CDR3 has 14 residues. The CDR3 reads CASSLANSNSPLHF. As DNA, the CDR3 is TGTGCCAGCAGCTTAGCGAACAGTAATTCACCCCTCCACTTT.

This clonotype appeared a few times. The rearrangement uses TRBV6-1 and TRBJ2-2; the D gene is possibly TRBD2 (5 bases). V was clipped by 10 bases and J by 5 bases, with 14 bases between them. This CDR3 contains 13 residues. The germline gives CDR1 MNHNS, CDR2 SASEGT. The CDR3 region has the DNA TGTGCCACCACGGGGATGGGAACCGGGGAGCTGTTTTTT. Its translation is CATTGMGTGELFF.

The V and J genes are TRBV2 and TRBJ2-7, with 7 bases lining up with TRBD1. The germline V gene has CDR1 SNHLY and CDR2 FYNNEI. The length of the CDR3 is 13 residues. The ends lost 6 bases at V and 2 bases at J; junction bases unmatched: 4. CDR3 sequence reads: CASSFDRAYEQYV. The CDR3 bases are TGTGCCAGCAGCTTTGACAGGGCCTACGAGCAGTACGTC.

The chain uses TRBV27 and TRBJ2-1; tentative D call: TRBD1 (6 bases). Trimming took 3 bases from V and 6 from J, leaving 12 bases between them. This CDR3 contains 14 residues. CDR1 and CDR2 from the germline V gene are MNHEY and SMNVEV (reference sequence). DNA for the CDR3: TGTGCCAGCAGTTTCTCGGCAGGGGTCAATGAGCAGTTCTTC. Translated: CASSFSAGVNEQFF.

This clonotype was seen more than once but under ten times. J is TRBJ2-5 and V is TRBV5-6; no reliable D call. The CDR3 extends over 14 amino acids. The germline V gene has CDR1 SGHDT and CDR2 YYEEEE. Trimming took off 0 bases at V and 2 bases at J, with 8 bases between the two ends. The CDR3 spells CASSLGWGQETQYF. CDR3 in DNA: TGTGCCAGCAGCTTGGGGTGGGGACAAGAGACCCAGTACTTC.

This clonotype was observed a few times. The chain joins TRBV20-1 to TRBJ2-1, with D perhaps TRBD1 or TRBD2 (7 bases each). CDR3 size: 14 residues. Germline V CDR1 and CDR2: DFQATT, SNEGSKA (reference sequence). Trimming took 6 bases from V and 2 from J, leaving 14 bases between them. Here the CDR3 reads CSASGGVPYNEQFF. The CDR3 bases are TGCAGTGCCTCAGGGGGGGTCCCCTACAATGAGCAGTTCTTC.

This chain joins TRBV10-1 and TRBJ1-5, with D possibly TRBD1 on 6 matching bases. Germline values: CDR1 WNHNN, CDR2 SYGVQD (reference sequence). The CDR3 consists of 13 residues. V lost 4 bases and J 7 bases, leaving 11 bases between the germline ends. Here the CDR3 DNA reads TGCGCCAGCAGTGCAGGGGCAGAACAGCCCCAGCATTTT. It yields the protein CASSAGAEQPQHF.

The CDR3 is CASSLRNNYGYTF. The CDR3 region has the DNA TGCGCCAGCAGCTTAAGGAATAACTATGGCTACACCTTC. This chain uses TRBV5-1 with TRBJ1-2; D gene unclear. Germline lookup yields CDR1 SGHRS and CDR2 YFSETQ. The CDR3 contains 13 residues. V was clipped by 2 bases and J by 1 base, with 6 bases between them.

This clonotype was picked up many times. The rearrangement links TRBV2 to TRBJ2-1, with 8 bases identical to TRBD1. The CDR3 is made up of 13 amino acids. From germline, CDR1 is SNHLY and CDR2 FYNNEI. After removal of 6 bases from V and 10 bases from J, the junction contained 8 bases not matched to a gene. The CDR3, as DNA: TGTGCCAGCAGGGGCTCGACAGGGGAGGAGCAGTTCTTC. Translating gives CASRGSTGEEQFF. Complete variable domain (other parts from reference TRBV2 and TRBJ2-1): EPEVTQTPSHQVTQMGQEVILRCVPISNHLYFYWYRQILGQKVEFLVSFYNNEISEKSEIFDDQFSVERPDGSNFTLKIRSTKLEDSAMYFCASRGSTGEEQFFGPGTRLTVL.

This clonotype was recorded a few times. The chain is built from TRBV4-1 and TRBJ1-5; perhaps TRBD1 as D (5 bases). V shed 0 bases and J shed 7 bases, with 13 bases lying between them. The CDR3 spans 15 residues. The germline CDR1 and CDR2 sequences are MGHRA and YSYEKL. CDR3 sequence reads: CASSQDSGEGQPQHF. The CDR3 bases are TGCGCCAGCAGCCAAGATTCGGGGGAGGGACAGCCCCAGCATTTT.

This clonotype has more than one count but fewer than ten. Its ends do not fully match the called genes, so a read error is possible. The chain has TRBV10-3 and TRBJ2-7, with 11 bases fitting TRBD1. Germline V gene sequence: CDR1 ENHRY, CDR2 SYGVKD. The CDR3 extends over 16 amino acids. The CDR3 loop is CSISGTGTGGGYEQYF. In DNA form, the CDR3 reads TGTTCCATCAGTGGTACCGGGACAGGGGGTGGCTACGAGCAGTACTTC.

This clonotype was observed a few times. V gene TRBV29-1 combines with J gene TRBJ2-1; 16 bases line up with TRBD2. Trimming took 7 bases from V and 9 from J; bases not matched to a gene: 9. The CDR3 loop spans 15 amino acids. The V gene's germline CDR1 is SQVTM and CDR2 ANQGSEA. The CDR3 protein is CSGDPGLAGGSEQFF. CDR3 DNA sequence: TGCAGCGGGGACCCGGGACTAGCGGGAGGGAGTGAGCAGTTCTTC.

This rearrangement joins TRBV12-3 or TRBV12-4 to TRBJ2-3; D ambiguous. The length of the CDR3 is 13 residues. V was clipped by 6 bases and J by 4 bases, with 11 bases between them. CDR3 loop: CASSLLRADTQYF. As DNA, the CDR3 is TGTGCCAGCAGCCTACTACGGGCAGATACGCAGTATTTT.

This clonotype was picked up many times. This sequence joins TRBV7-6 and TRBJ2-3, with 10 bases identical to TRBD1. Germline V lookup: CDR1 SGHVS, CDR2 FNYEAQ. CDR3 length: 14 amino acids. Trimming at V came to 5 bases and at J to 4 bases, leaving 3 bases not matched to a gene. The CDR3 DNA reads TGTGCCAGCAGCCGTGGACAGGGGGCAGATACGCAGTATTTT. This sequence encodes CASSRGQGADTQYF.

This clonotype appeared a few times. The V and J genes are TRBV6-5 and TRBJ2-3, with D possibly TRBD2 on 7 matching bases. In germline, CDR1 is MNHEY, CDR2 SVGAGI. Trimming shortened V by 4 bases and J by 1 base, and 12 bases separated the two germline ends. This CDR3 spans 15 amino acids. Here the CDR3 DNA reads TGTGCCAGCAGTTTTGCGGGGGCCGGCACAGATACGCAGTATTTT. Its protein product is CASSFAGAGTDTQYF.

This clonotype was detected only a few times. V and J are TRBV10-3 and TRBJ1-5; D gene ambiguous. From germline, CDR1 is ENHRY and CDR2 SYGVKD. Trimming shortened V by 7 bases and J by 2 bases, and 9 bases separated the two germline ends. This CDR3 has 13 residues. The chain's CDR3 is CAIKGAGNQPQHF. The DNA for the CDR3 is TGTGCCATCAAAGGAGCGGGCAATCAGCCCCAGCATTTT.

The chain carries TRBV6-1 and TRBJ2-1; TRBD2 matches at 9 bases. CDR1 is MNHNS and CDR2 is SASEGT in the germline V gene. The CDR3 spans 14 residues. With 8 bases clipped from V and 7 bases from J, the junction kept 9 bases outside the gene matches. In DNA form, the CDR3 reads TGTGCCAGCGCCCGGGTGGGACTAGCAAATGAGCAGTTCTTC. This translates into CASARVGLANEQFF.

Many counts were recorded for this clonotype. The chain carries TRBV24-1 and TRBJ2-1; no definite D call. This CDR3 is built from 13 residues. V shed 3 bases and J shed 6 bases, with 8 bases lying between them. Germline values: CDR1 KGHDR, CDR2 SFDVKD. The CDR3 DNA follows: TGTGCCACCAGTGATGGTATGTTCAATGAGCAGTTCTTC. It codes for CATSDGMFNEQFF.